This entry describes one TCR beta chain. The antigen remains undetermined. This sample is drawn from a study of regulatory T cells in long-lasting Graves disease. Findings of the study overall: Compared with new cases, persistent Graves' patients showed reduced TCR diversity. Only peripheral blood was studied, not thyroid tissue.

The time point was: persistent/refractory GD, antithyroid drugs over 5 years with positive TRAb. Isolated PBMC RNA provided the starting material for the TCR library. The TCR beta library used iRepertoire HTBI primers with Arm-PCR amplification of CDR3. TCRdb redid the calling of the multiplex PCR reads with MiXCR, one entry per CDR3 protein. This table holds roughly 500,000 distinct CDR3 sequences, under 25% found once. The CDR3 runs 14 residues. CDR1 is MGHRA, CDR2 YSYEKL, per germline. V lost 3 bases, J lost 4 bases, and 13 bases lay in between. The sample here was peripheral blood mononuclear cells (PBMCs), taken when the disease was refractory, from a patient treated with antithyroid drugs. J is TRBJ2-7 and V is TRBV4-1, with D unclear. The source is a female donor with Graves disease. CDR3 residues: CASSQFLGKYEQYF. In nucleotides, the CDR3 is TGCGCCAGCAGCCAGTTCCTTGGAAAGTACGAGCAGTACTTC.